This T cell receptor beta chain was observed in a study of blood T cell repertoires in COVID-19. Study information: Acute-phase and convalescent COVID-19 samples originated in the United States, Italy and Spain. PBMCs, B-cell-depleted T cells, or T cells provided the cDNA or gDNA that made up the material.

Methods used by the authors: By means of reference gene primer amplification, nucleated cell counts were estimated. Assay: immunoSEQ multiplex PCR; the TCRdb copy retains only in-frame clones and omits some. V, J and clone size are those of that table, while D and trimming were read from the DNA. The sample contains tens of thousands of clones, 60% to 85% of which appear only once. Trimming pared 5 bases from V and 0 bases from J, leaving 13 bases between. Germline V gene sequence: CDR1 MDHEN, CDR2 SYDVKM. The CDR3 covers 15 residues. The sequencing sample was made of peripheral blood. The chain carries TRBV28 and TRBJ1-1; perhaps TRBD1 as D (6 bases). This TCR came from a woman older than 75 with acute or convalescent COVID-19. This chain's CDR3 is CASSLEGVVNTEAFF. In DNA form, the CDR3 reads TGTGCCAGCAGTCTAGAGGGGGTGGTGAACACTGAAGCTTTCTTT.